Listed here are 10 T cell receptor beta chains from one sample, sequenced in a study of response to subunit inactivated influenza vaccine. TCRdb independently ran MiXCR on the RT-PCR reads; one entry per CDR3 protein. The sample has around 180,000 distinct CDR3 sequences, roughly 8.7% seen once; the top ten hold approximately 10%. Specimen: non-naive T cells sorted from PBMCs, collected on the day of vaccination. Receptor source: a middle-aged man who received an inactivated influenza vaccine.

This chain connects TRBV28 to TRBJ2-3; tentative D call: TRBD1 (7 bases). Trimming left V 6 bases short and J 2 bases short, with 12 bases between. This CDR3 is 14 amino acids long. Germline CDR1 MDHEN, CDR2 SYDVKM. The CDR3: CASSAGQSTDTQYF. The CDR3 DNA follows: TGTGCCAGCAGCGCGGGACAGTCCACAGATACGCAGTATTTT.

This clonotype showed up just a few times. V and J are TRBV3-1 and TRBJ2-3; 8 bases match TRBD2. CDR1 is LGHDT and CDR2 is YNNKEL in the germline V gene (reference sequence). After removal of 0 bases from V and 5 bases from J, the junction contained 10 bases not matched to a gene. CDR3 size: 17 residues. The DNA of the CDR3 is TGTGCCAGCAGCCAAGATCTGGTAGCGGGGCTGGTAGATACGCAGTATTTT. It yields the protein CASSQDLVAGLVDTQYF.

The rearrangement joins TRBV20-1 to TRBJ2-7; 11 bases are a match to TRBD2. CDR1 and CDR2 from the germline V gene are DFQATT and SNEGSKA (reference sequence). CDR3 length: 16 amino acids. J was trimmed by 4 bases and V by 6 bases; bases with no gene match: 14. Written as DNA, the CDR3 is TGCAGTGCGAAGCCGATGGTCCTAGCGGGAGGTTACGAGCAGTACTTC. Translating it yields CSAKPMVLAGGYEQYF.

The rearrangement joins TRBV6-2 or TRBV6-3 to TRBJ1-6, with D perhaps TRBD1 (5 bases). V was trimmed by 7 bases and J by 8 bases, leaving 12 bases between them. This CDR3 contains 13 residues. Germline lookup yields CDR1 MNHEY and CDR2 SVGEGT. Here the CDR3 DNA reads TGTGCCAGCACCCAGGGTGAGCATTCACCCCTCCACTTT. Amino acids: CASTQGEHSPLHF.

This clonotype was seen more than once but under ten times. The CDR3: CASSLSGTGELFF. In DNA form, the CDR3 reads TGCGCCAGCAGCTTGTCGGGCACCGGGGAGCTGTTTTTT. The rearrangement joins TRBV5-1 to TRBJ2-2; D is unclear. Germline CDR1 reads SGHRS; CDR2 reads YFSETQ. Deletions cut 1 base from V and 4 bases from J, with 5 bases between. The CDR3 consists of 13 residues.

The genes are TRBV4-3 and TRBJ1-4; D is uncertain. Germline V gives CDR1 LGHNA, CDR2 YSLEER. CDR3 length: 16 residues. The ends were cut back, 1 base at V and 2 bases at J, with 11 bases in the middle. DNA for the CDR3: TGCGCCAGCAGCCAAGGAGCGAGTGGCACTAATGAAAAACTGTTTTTT. It specifies CASSQGASGTNEKLFF.

This clonotype appeared many times. This rearrangement joins TRBV6-2 or TRBV6-3 to TRBJ1-6; D unclear. The length of the CDR3 is 12 residues. Trimming stripped 7 bases from V and 10 bases from J, with 11 bases between. Germline CDR1 and CDR2: MNHEY and SVGEGT. CDR3 sequence (DNA): TGTGCCAGCAAACAGACACGCTCACCCCTCCACTTT. Its translation: CASKQTRSPLHF.

This clonotype was observed a few times. The CDR3 sequence: CASKYPLLAGDFGRVTGELFF. The CDR3 DNA is TGTGCCAGCAAATACCCCCTACTAGCGGGAGATTTCGGCCGCGTCACCGGGGAGCTGTTTTTT. The chain links TRBV6-4 to TRBJ2-2; 11 nucleotides line up with TRBD2. There are 21 residues in the CDR3. CDR1 MRHNA and CDR2 SNTAGT come from the germline V gene. V trimming: 7 bases; J trimming: 4 bases; junction bases outside the gene matches: 23.

This clonotype was counted a few times. The rearrangement links TRBV7-3 to TRBJ2-3; D remains ambiguous. The CDR3 spans 13 residues. The V end was cut by 8 bases, the J end by 4 bases, with 13 bases between. From germline, CDR1 is SGHTA and CDR2 FQGTGA. The CDR3 spells CASGLGHSDTQYF. DNA of the CDR3: TGTGCCAGCGGGTTAGGTCACTCAGATACGCAGTATTTT.

There are a few counts of this clonotype. The J gene is TRBJ2-2, the V gene TRBV4-3, with 11 bases aligning to TRBD1. From germline, CDR1 is LGHNA and CDR2 YSLEER. This CDR3 has 16 amino acids. With V trimmed by 2 bases and J by 5 bases, 4 bases remained unmatched. CDR3 amino acids: CASSQRTGGRTGELFF. DNA of the CDR3: TGCGCCAGCAGCCAACGGACAGGGGGCCGGACCGGGGAGCTGTTTTTT.